One and the same sample provided the 28 T cell receptor beta chains below, sequenced in a study of cytomegalovirus exposure and HLA in healthy donors. The PCR employed 60 Vbeta primers together with 13 Jbeta primers. Data came from immunoSEQ multiplex PCR; TCRdb stores just in-frame clones and leaves some out. The table includes roughly 110,000 clones, about 75% detected once. Sequences were obtained from PBMCs. Every receptor here comes from a man between 35 and 55 years old in good health and CMV-seronegative.

The table lists this clone with a few counts. The chain employs TRBV6-4 and TRBJ2-2, with a tentative D call TRBD1 (7 bases). The V gene's germline CDR1 is MRHNA and CDR2 SNTAGT. V lost 0 bases to trimming and J lost 6 bases, with 11 bases between them. CDR3 size: 15 residues. The CDR3 reads CASSDSPGGSGELFF. The CDR3 region has the DNA TGTGCCAGCAGTGACTCCCCAGGGGGGTCCGGGGAGCTGTTTTTT.

This clone was observed once. CDR3 nucleotide sequence: TGCGCCAGCAGCCAAGTCACAGACACCTACGAGCAGTACTTC. It encodes CASSQVTDTYEQYF. This chain joins TRBV4-1 and TRBJ2-7; D uncertain. The CDR3 runs to 14 residues. The germline V gene encodes CDR1 MGHRA and CDR2 YSYEKL. V gave up 1 base and J gave up 2 bases, with 9 bases separating them.

The V and J genes are TRBV5-1 and TRBJ2-3; 7 bases fit TRBD2. CDR3 length equals 15 residues. Per the germline V gene, CDR1 is SGHRS and CDR2 is YFSETQ. The V and J ends lost 1 base and 1 base, in that order; junction bases with no gene match: 3. The CDR3 spells CASSLPSGGTDTQYF. Written as DNA, the CDR3 is TGCGCCAGCAGCTTGCCGAGCGGGGGCACAGATACGCAGTATTTT.

The chain joins TRBV5-1 to TRBJ2-3, with D maybe TRBD2 (6 bases). The germline V and J ends were trimmed by 4 bases and 2 bases, with 26 bases remaining between them. The CDR3 contains 19 residues. The V gene's germline CDR1 is SGHRS and CDR2 YFSETQ. In DNA, the CDR3 is TGCGCCAGCAGCCGCTCGGGACCGGGACTCACGCGTATCACAGATACGCAGTATTTT. Protein sequence: CASSRSGPGLTRITDTQYF.

J is TRBJ2-5 and V is TRBV13; 7 bases line up with TRBD1. The DNA end is a closer match to TRBJ2-7, so the J assignment may be wrong. Germline CDR1 is PRHDT and CDR2 is FYEKMQ (reference sequence). This CDR3 contains 14 residues. The CDR3 DNA is TGTGCCAGCAGCTTAGGTGGGGCAGGGGGCGAGCAGTACTTC. It encodes CASSLGGAGGEQYF.

The chain carries TRBV7-9 and TRBJ2-7, with 11 bases that match TRBD1. Looked up from germline, CDR1 is SEHNR and CDR2 is FQNEAQ (reference sequence). The J segment lost 4 bases and the V segment lost 5 bases, leaving 10 bases of the junction unmatched. There are 16 residues in the CDR3. The CDR3 region is CASSANSDRGLYEQYF. In DNA, the CDR3 is TGTGCCAGCAGCGCTAACTCGGACAGGGGGCTGTACGAGCAGTACTTC. Variable domain in full (rest from reference TRBV7-9 and TRBJ2-7): DTGVSQNPRHKITKRGQNVTFRCDPISEHNRLYWYRQTLGQGPEFLTYFQNEAQLEKSRLLSDRFSAERPKGSFSTLEIQRTEQGDSAMYLCASSANSDRGLYEQYFGPGTRLTVT.

The rearrangement joins TRBV29-1 to TRBJ2-7; 8 bases line up with TRBD1. The ends lost 6 bases at V and 10 bases at J; junction bases unmatched: 11. CDR1 and CDR2 (germline): SQVTM, ANQGSEA. The CDR3 is 12 amino acids. DNA for the CDR3: TGCAGCGTCGCCGAGACAGGGGCCGAACAGTACTTC. This sequence encodes CSVAETGAEQYF.

The CDR3 region is CASRQRFSSYNEQFF. DNA of the CDR3: TGTGCCAGCAGGCAGCGGTTTAGCTCCTACAATGAGCAGTTCTTC. This rearrangement joins TRBV2 to TRBJ2-1; D may be TRBD2 (5 bases). V lost 6 bases and J 0 bases, leaving 12 bases between the germline ends. The germline V gene has CDR1 SNHLY and CDR2 FYNNEI. The CDR3 consists of 15 residues.

The V call is TRBV7-7, the J call TRBJ2-7; 10 bases match TRBD1. V lost 5 bases and J lost 6; bases outside the gene matches: 4. The CDR3 is 13 residues long. In germline, CDR1 is SSHAT, CDR2 FNYEAQ (reference sequence). The CDR3 here is CASSVDRGGEQYF. In DNA, the CDR3 is TGTGCCAGCAGCGTGGACAGGGGGGGCGAGCAGTACTTC. The full variable domain, rest sourced from reference TRBV7-7 and TRBJ2-7, is GAGVSQSPRYKVTKRGQDVTLRCDPISSHATLYWYQQALGQGPEFLTYFNYEAQPDKSGLPSDRFSAERPEGSISTLTIQRTEQRDSAMYRCASSVDRGGEQYFGPGTRLTVT.

This chain connects TRBV11-1 to TRBJ2-1; 7 bases align to TRBD2. The junction had 2 bases not matched to a gene; V was cut back by 5 bases and J by 4 bases. The CDR3 contains 13 residues. Germline V CDR1 and CDR2: SGHAT, FQDESV (reference sequence). The CDR3 nucleotides are TGTGCCAGCAGCCCGCGGGGGTACAATGAGCAGTTCTTC. Its protein is CASSPRGYNEQFF.

The rearrangement links TRBV7-9 to TRBJ1-4; D call uncertain. The ends were cut back, 4 bases at V and 6 bases at J, with 15 bases in the middle. Per the germline V gene, CDR1 is SEHNR and CDR2 is FQNEAQ (reference sequence). The CDR3 has 15 amino acids. CDR3 nucleotide sequence: TGTGCCAGCAGCTCCCCGATGAGGAGTGATGAAAAACTGTTTTTT. Amino acids: CASSSPMRSDEKLFF. The full variable domain, rest sourced from reference TRBV7-9 and TRBJ1-4, is DTGVSQNPRHKITKRGQNVTFRCDPISEHNRLYWYRQTLGQGPEFLTYFQNEAQLEKSRLLSDRFSAERPKGSFSTLEIQRTEQGDSAMYLCASSSPMRSDEKLFFGSGTQLSVL.

This chain connects TRBV14 to TRBJ2-7; perhaps TRBD1 as D (6 bases). Trimming took off 0 bases at V and 5 bases at J, with 14 bases between the two ends. Germline assignment: CDR1 SGHDN and CDR2 FVKESK. The CDR3 extends over 15 amino acids. This CDR3 is CASSQEGRGWDEQYF. CDR3 DNA: TGTGCCAGCAGCCAAGAAGGCAGGGGATGGGACGAGCAGTACTTC. The full variable domain, rest sourced from reference TRBV14 and TRBJ2-7, is EAGVTQFPSHSVIEKGQTVTLRCDPISGHDNLYWYRRVMGKEIKFLLHFVKESKQDESGMPNNRFLAERTGGTYSTLKVQPAELEDSGVYFCASSQEGRGWDEQYFGPGTRLTVT.

J is TRBJ2-3 and V is TRBV2, with D possibly being TRBD1 (5 bases). Germline CDR1 is SNHLY and CDR2 is FYNNEI. V was pared by 5 bases and J by 0 bases, with 9 bases between. The CDR3 length is 14 residues. The CDR3 DNA follows: TGTGCCAGCAGTAAGAGACAGAGCACAGATACGCAGTATTTT. Its protein product is CASSKRQSTDTQYF.

As to this clone: Sequence at one end of the junction differs from germline and may be a read error. V is TRBV2 and J is TRBJ1-5; 7 bases align to TRBD1. Germline V gives CDR1 SNHLY, CDR2 FYNNEI. The length of the CDR3 is 14 residues. CDR3 nucleotides: TGTGCCAGCAGGGAAGACAGGGCGTATCAGCCCCAGCATTTT. Translating gives CASREDRAYQPQHF.

V and J are TRBV6-5 and TRBJ1-3; TRBD1 might be the D (5 bases). The ends were cut back, 6 bases at V and 0 bases at J, with 12 bases in the middle. The CDR3 contains 15 residues. Per the germline V gene, CDR1 is MNHEY and CDR2 is SVGAGI. The CDR3 DNA follows: TGTGCCAGCAGAATAGACAGAAGCTCTGGAAACACCATATATTTT. This codes for CASRIDRSSGNTIYF.

The chain joins TRBV5-1 to TRBJ1-4, with TRBD1 as a possible D gene (5 bases). The germline CDR1 and CDR2 sequences are SGHRS and YFSETQ. The CDR3 has 14 amino acids. V was cut by 0 bases and J by 5 bases, with 8 bases left in between. The CDR3 spells CASSLGQKNEKLFF. Here the CDR3 DNA reads TGCGCCAGCAGCTTGGGACAGAAAAATGAAAAACTGTTTTTT.

This chain joins TRBV9 and TRBJ2-2; D is possibly TRBD1 (6 bases). This CDR3 contains 16 residues. Trimming stripped 4 bases from V and 4 bases from J, with 17 bases between. Germline assignment: CDR1 SGDLS and CDR2 YYNGEE. CDR3 residues: CASSLRWQGSTGELFF. The CDR3 bases are TGTGCCAGCAGCCTAAGGTGGCAGGGGAGCACCGGGGAGCTGTTTTTT.

This clone appeared a few times. V usage is TRBV29-1 and J usage is TRBJ2-3; TRBD1 aligns across 11 bases. The V and J ends lost 6 bases and 3 bases, in that order; junction bases with no gene match: 20. Germline loops: CDR1 SQVTM, CDR2 ANQGSEA. The CDR3 loop spans 19 amino acids. CDR3 amino acids: CSVARRGTGGFDRTDTQYF. Here the CDR3 DNA reads TGCAGCGTGGCTCGACGGGGGACAGGGGGATTTGACAGAACAGATACGCAGTATTTT.

V and J are TRBV6-1 and TRBJ1-6; D remains unclear. This CDR3 has 14 residues. Germline V gene data show CDR1 as MNHNS and CDR2 as SASEGT. With 1 base removed from V and 6 bases from J, the gap between germline ends came to 7 bases. The DNA of the CDR3 is TGTGCCAGCAGTGAAGTGGGCAGTAATTCACCCCTCCACTTT. It is translated as CASSEVGSNSPLHF.

The chain couples TRBV20-1 to TRBJ1-4, with TRBD1 as a possible D gene (5 bases). CDR3 length equals 11 residues. From germline, CDR1 is DFQATT and CDR2 SNEGSKA (reference sequence). Deletions cut 6 bases from V and 10 bases from J, with 12 bases between. Here the CDR3 DNA reads TGCAGTGCCCAGAGGCAGGGAAAACTGTTTTTT. This translates into CSAQRQGKLFF.

This chain joins TRBV5-8 and TRBJ2-3, with a weak D call TRBD2 (6 bases). CDR1 SGHTS and CDR2 YDEGEE come from the germline V gene. With 4 bases removed from V and 3 bases from J, the gap between germline ends came to 18 bases. This CDR3 region has 16 residues. The CDR3 nucleotides read TGTGCCAGCAGCCCATATTCGGGGGTTGGAACAGATACGCAGTATTTT. This encodes CASSPYSGVGTDTQYF.

This CDR3 reads CASSQVPGTGAYEQYF. DNA for the CDR3: TGCGCCAGCAGCCAAGTCCCGGGGACAGGGGCTTACGAGCAGTACTTC. The J gene is TRBJ2-7, the V gene TRBV4-1; 10 bases match TRBD1. V shed 1 base and J 4 bases; nucleotides not matched to a gene: 7. The germline V gene encodes CDR1 MGHRA and CDR2 YSYEKL. The CDR3 totals 16 residues.

Concerning this clone itself: At the DNA level, this CDR3 is encoded by other sequences in the same sample as well. The chain employs TRBV18 and TRBJ1-4; 9 bases line up with TRBD1. Germline V gene sequence: CDR1 KGHSH, CDR2 LQKENI. The CDR3 has 14 residues. Trimming took 3 bases from V and 5 from J; bases not matched to a gene: 1. In DNA, the CDR3 is TGTGCCAGCTCACCGGGACAGGGCAATGAAAAACTGTTTTTT. It specifies CASSPGQGNEKLFF.

The chain combines TRBV6-6 with TRBJ1-2, with TRBD1 matching over 7 bases. There are 12 residues in the CDR3. Germline values: CDR1 MNHNY, CDR2 SVGAGI (reference sequence). The J segment lost 13 bases and the V segment lost 4 bases, leaving 9 bases of the junction unmatched. The CDR3 sequence is CASSSGQARVTF. DNA of the CDR3: TGTGCCAGCAGTTCCGGACAGGCCCGTGTCACCTTC.

This clone was seen just once. The rearrangement joins TRBV10-3 to TRBJ1-2; 7 bases match TRBD1. Germline CDR1 and CDR2: ENHRY and SYGVKD. The CDR3 totals 14 residues. V lost 6 bases, J lost 5 bases, and 9 bases stayed unmatched. The CDR3 bases are TGTGCCATCAGCGGGGGACAGTCGTCGTATGGCTACACCTTC. This encodes CAISGGQSSYGYTF.

This chain uses TRBV19 with TRBJ2-5; no clear D gene. Germline V gene data show CDR1 as LNHDA and CDR2 as SQIVND (reference sequence). V was cut by 3 bases and J by 4 bases, with 9 bases left in between. CDR3 length equals 13 residues. This chain's CDR3 is CASSIFVGETQYF. In nucleotides, the CDR3 is TGTGCCAGTAGTATTTTCGTCGGAGAGACCCAGTACTTC.

The chain couples TRBV2 to TRBJ2-5, with 12 bases matching TRBD2. CDR3 length equals 16 residues. Trimming at V came to 6 bases and at J to 0 bases, leaving 5 bases not matched to a gene. Germline CDR1 is SNHLY and CDR2 is FYNNEI. The CDR3 region is CASRGGTSGYQETQYF. Here the CDR3 DNA reads TGTGCCAGCAGGGGTGGGACTAGCGGGTACCAAGAGACCCAGTACTTC. The complete variable domain, with remaining parts taken from reference TRBV2 and TRBJ2-5, reads EPEVTQTPSHQVTQMGQEVILRCVPISNHLYFYWYRQILGQKVEFLVSFYNNEISEKSEIFDDQFSVERPDGSNFTLKIRSTKLEDSAMYFCASRGGTSGYQETQYFGPGTRLLVL.

J is TRBJ2-3 and V is TRBV6-5; 7 bases agree with TRBD2. V shed 6 bases and J 7 bases; nucleotides not matched to a gene: 13. CDR1 is MNHEY, CDR2 SVGAGI, per germline. CDR3 size: 15 residues. The DNA for the CDR3 is TGTGCCAGCAGGAGCGGACTAGGCGATGCCTATACGCAGTATTTT. Residues: CASRSGLGDAYTQYF.